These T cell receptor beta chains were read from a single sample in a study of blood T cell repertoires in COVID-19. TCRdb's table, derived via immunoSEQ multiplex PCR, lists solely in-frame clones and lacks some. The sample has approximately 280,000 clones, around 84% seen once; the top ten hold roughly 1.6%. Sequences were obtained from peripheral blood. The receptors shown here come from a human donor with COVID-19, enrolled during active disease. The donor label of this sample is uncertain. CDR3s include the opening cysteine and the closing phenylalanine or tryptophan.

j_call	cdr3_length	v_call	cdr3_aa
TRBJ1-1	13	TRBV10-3	CAMTGEPNTEAFF
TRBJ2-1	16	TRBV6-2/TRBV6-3	CASSWETGRSSNEQFF
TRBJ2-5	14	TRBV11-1	CASSFGTGHETQYF
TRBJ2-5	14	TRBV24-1	CATSKQDPQETQYF
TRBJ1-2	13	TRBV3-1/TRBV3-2	CASSQGEGRGYTF
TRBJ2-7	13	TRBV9	CASSVDRGYEQYF
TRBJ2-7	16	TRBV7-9	CASGKGLAGESYEQYF
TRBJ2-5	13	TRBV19	CASSIDLEETQYF
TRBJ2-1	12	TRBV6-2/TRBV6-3	CASSDRAYEQFF
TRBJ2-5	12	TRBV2	CASSEMRETQYF
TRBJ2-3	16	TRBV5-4	CASSLVRQGGTDTQYF
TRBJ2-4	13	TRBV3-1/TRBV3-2	CASSSWDSNIQYF
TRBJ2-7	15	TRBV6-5	CASRLGLAGNYEQYF
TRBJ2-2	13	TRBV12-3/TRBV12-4	CASSLGRRGELFF
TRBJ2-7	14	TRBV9	CASSVGQGRDEQYF
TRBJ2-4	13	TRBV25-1	CASSERGGNIQYF
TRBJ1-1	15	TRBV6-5	CASSRSQGADAEAFF
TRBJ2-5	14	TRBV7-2	CASSLGTGKETQYF
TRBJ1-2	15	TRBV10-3	CAISRNRRGDYGYTF
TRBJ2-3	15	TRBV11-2	CASSARLAGKDTQYF
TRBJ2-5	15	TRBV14	CASSQGNGQVETQYF
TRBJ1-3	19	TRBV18	CASSPPGFEGLSSGNTIYF
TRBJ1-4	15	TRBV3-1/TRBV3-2	CASSQDPQGREKLFF
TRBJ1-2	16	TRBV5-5	CASSLGQIPTRGGYTF
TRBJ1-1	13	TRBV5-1	CASSLAGITEAFF
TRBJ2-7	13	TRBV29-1	CSAGGEGLYEQYF
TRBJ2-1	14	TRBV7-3	CASSPPRGHSEQFF
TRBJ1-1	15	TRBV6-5	CASSYDIGVDTEAFF
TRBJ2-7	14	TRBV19	CASSAGEATYEQYF
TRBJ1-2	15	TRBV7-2	CASSLGQGGNYGYTF
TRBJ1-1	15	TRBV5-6	CASSPGTGMNTEAFF
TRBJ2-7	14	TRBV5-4	CASSLTGTVYEQYF
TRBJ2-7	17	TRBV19	CASSIAPPRDSSYEQYF
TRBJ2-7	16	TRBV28	CASRVGEGGFSYEQYF
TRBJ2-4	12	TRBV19	CASSMTENIQYF
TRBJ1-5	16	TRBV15	CATSGRDRGPLRPQHF
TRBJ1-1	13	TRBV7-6	CASSLATDPEAFF
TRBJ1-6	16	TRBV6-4	CASSEMGTGDDSPLHF
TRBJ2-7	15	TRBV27	CASTPSRAGTYEQYF
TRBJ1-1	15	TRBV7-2	CASSPDRGRGTEAFF
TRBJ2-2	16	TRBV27	CASRSSGRAMAGELFF
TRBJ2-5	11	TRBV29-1	CSVSGPETQYF
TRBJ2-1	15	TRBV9	CASSKGLAEINEQFF
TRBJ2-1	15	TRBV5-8	CASSPGLAGVNEQFF
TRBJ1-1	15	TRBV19	CASSAGTGVGTEAFF
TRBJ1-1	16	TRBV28	CASSSLMGGRRTEAFF
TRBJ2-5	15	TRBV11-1	CASSSRQQYQETQYF
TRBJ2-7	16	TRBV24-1	CATSDLSPGQTYEQYF
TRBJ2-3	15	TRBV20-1	CSASVRTQSTDTQYF
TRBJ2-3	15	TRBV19	CASSIAQRDTDTQYF
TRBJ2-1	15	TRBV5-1	CASSQRTSGGNEQFF
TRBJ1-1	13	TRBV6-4	CASSRRQNTEAFF
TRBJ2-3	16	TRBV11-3	CASSEGTSGTADTQYF
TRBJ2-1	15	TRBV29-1	CSVLPDTSTRNEQFF